This T cell receptor (beta chain) was sequenced during a study of T cells in Graves' hyperthyroidism and ophthalmopathy. TCR beta CDR3 regions were amplified from RNA transcripts. The HTBI primer set was used in a first-round RT-PCR of the TCR CDR3. TCRdb itself ran the multiplex PCR reads through MiXCR, one entry per CDR3 protein. The sample lists 340,000 or so distinct CDR3 sequences; roughly 17% were seen once. Trimming took off 8 bases at V and 4 bases at J, with 15 bases between the two ends. The CDR3 spans 14 residues. This clonotype came up once. Diagnosing involved the use of clinical symptoms, serum thyroxine and TRAb, thyroid ultrasound and orbital computed tomography. From around 11 ml of fresh peripheral blood, PBMCs were isolated.

Sequenced sample: blood. V and J are TRBV12-3 or TRBV12-4 and TRBJ2-1, with D perhaps TRBD2 (6 bases). The TCR comes from a man aged 25-45 years with Graves' hyperthyroidism. CDR3 protein: CASGPRGWYNEQFF. The DNA of the CDR3 is TGTGCCAGCGGACCCCGGGGGTGGTACAATGAGCAGTTCTTC.